This TCR beta chain is from a study of shared clonotypes between healthy human individuals. As for the study in general: Researchers assigned three CD4 naive, three CD4 memory, two CD8 naive and one CD8 memory plate to each donor.

Cells designated naive CD8 were CD45RO-negative and were positively selected for CCR7, with terminally differentiated effector memory CD45RA+ cells excluded. The germline CDR1 and CDR2 sequences are MNHNS and SASEGT. The junction had 9 bases not matched to a gene; V was cut back by 8 bases and J by 3 bases. The CDR3 sequence is 14 residues long. This table comes from immunoSEQ multiplex PCR, and its TCRdb copy is limited to in-frame clones, with some not included. This sample carries hundreds of thousands of clones, about 92% of them seen once, and the ten largest clones take around 24%. The chain links TRBV6-1 to TRBJ2-7, with TRBD1 matching over 8 bases. Sequencing was carried out using naive CD8+ T cells sorted from blood. The TCR originated in a man younger than 40 in good health. This CDR3 reads CASGGGQDFYEQYF. Here the CDR3 DNA reads TGTGCCAGCGGTGGGGGACAGGATTTCTACGAGCAGTACTTC.